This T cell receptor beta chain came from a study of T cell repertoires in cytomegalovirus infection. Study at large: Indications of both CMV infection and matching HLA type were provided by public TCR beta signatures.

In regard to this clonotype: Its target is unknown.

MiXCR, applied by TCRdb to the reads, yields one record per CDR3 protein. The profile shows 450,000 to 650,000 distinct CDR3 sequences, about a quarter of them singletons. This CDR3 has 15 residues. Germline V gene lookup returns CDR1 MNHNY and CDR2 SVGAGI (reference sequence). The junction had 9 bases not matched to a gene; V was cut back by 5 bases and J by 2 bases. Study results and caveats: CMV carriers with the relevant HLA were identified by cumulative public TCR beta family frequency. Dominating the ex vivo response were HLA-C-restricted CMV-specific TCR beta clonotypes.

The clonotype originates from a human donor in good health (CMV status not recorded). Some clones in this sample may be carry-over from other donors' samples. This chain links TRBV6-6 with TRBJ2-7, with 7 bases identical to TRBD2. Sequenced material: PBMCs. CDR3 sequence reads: CASSPGGENPYEQYF. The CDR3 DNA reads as TGTGCCAGCAGTCCGGGGGGAGAAAACCCCTACGAGCAGTACTTC.